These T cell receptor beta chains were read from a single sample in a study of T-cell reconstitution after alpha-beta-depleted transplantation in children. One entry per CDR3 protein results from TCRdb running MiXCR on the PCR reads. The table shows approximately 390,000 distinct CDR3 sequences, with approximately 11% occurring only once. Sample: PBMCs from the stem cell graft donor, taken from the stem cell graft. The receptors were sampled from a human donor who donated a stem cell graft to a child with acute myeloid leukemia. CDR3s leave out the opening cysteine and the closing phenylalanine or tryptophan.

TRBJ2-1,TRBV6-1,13,ASSEATSGRVEQF
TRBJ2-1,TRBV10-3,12,AISERLENNEQF
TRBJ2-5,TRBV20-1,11,SAATGGTETQY
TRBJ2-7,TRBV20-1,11,SAQDLAGREQY
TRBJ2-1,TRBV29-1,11,SVAGTGEGEQF
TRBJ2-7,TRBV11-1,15,ASSSSYSGTESYEQY
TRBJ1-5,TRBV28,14,ASSLWGQGSNQPQH
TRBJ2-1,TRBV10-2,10,ASSPVVNEQF
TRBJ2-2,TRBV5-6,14,ASSLQGLRNTGELF
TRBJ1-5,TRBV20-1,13,SARGPGEPHQPQH
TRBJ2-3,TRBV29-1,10,SVQGNTDTQY
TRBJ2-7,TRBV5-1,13,ASSYRATDGYEQY
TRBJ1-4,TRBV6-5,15,ASSYDWAAATNEKLF
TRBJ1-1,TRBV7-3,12,ASSPNPPVTEAF
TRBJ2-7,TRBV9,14,ASSVGVLAGSYEQY
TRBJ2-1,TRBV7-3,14,ASSLIGSQGWHEQF
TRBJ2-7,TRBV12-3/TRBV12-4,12,ASSLALSSYEQY
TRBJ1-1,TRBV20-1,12,SARVGSGSPKVF
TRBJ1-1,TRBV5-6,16,ASSLRGDFRAMNTEAF
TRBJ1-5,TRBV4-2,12,ASSQPSSNQPQH
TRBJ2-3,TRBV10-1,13,ASSEGLAGKDTQY
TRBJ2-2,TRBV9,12,ASSVDRRTGELF
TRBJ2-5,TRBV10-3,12,AISVAGLEETQY
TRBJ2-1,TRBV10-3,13,AISRAGGFYNEQF
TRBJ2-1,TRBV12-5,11,ASGLVWGNEQF
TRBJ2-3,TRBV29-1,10,SASSGRDTQY
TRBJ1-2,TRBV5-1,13,ASSLAAGPNYGYT
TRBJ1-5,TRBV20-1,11,SAGGRGPQPQH
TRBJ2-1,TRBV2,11,ASSRTGFDEQF
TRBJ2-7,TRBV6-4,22,ASSPHPGHGETRSAPGHPYEQY
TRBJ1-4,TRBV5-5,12,ASSFGLFNEKLF
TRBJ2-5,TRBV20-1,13,SARDWGAGQETQY
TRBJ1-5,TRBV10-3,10,AIGERNQPQH
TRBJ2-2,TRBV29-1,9,SVGEAGELF
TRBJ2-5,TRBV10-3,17,AISEYRGLAEAAQETQY